This T cell receptor (beta chain) was retrieved from a study of control samples from healthy donors and cancer patients. Libraries were prepared by immunoSEQ multiplex PCR; TCRdb keeps only in-frame clonotypes and omits some of them. This table holds some 18,000 clones, approximately 80% found once. There are 15 residues in the CDR3. Per the germline V gene, CDR1 is SGHNT and CDR2 is YENEEA. Losses at the gene ends were 4 bases for V and 4 bases for J; bases not matched to a gene: 8. This clonotype was sampled from a woman aged 70-85 years with lung cancer. The chain combines TRBV11-3 with TRBJ2-7; 9 nucleotides agree with TRBD1. The sequenced sample was PBMCs. The CDR3 here is CASSSIRTGEYEQYF. CDR3 nucleotides: TGTGCCAGCAGCTCCATCCGGACAGGGGAGTACGAGCAGTACTTC.